This TCR beta chain was sequenced for a study of shared clonotypes between healthy human individuals. Generated by immunoSEQ multiplex PCR, the TCRdb table keeps only in-frame clones and is missing some. The table shows around 100,000 clones, with approximately 70% occurring only once. Broader study findings: Donor scarcity curtailed the genetic and exposure-history diversity represented herein. Sorted-subset samples were not fully sequenced, rarefaction indicated. The sharing of about 5% of naive CD4 clonotypes was seen across a handful of donors.

Trimming cost V 3 bases and J 4 bases, with 10 bases left between them. Germline V gene data show CDR1 as SGHAT and CDR2 as FQDESV (reference sequence). This CDR3 spans 14 amino acids. For this clone: Its antigen is not identified.

This chain uses TRBV11-1 with TRBJ2-1; D remains ambiguous. Sequenced input: memory CD8+ T cells sorted from blood. Documented subset: CD45RO+ cells pooled with CCR7-negative TemRA cells. This sequence originates from a woman aged 25 to 39 in good health. The CDR3 loop reads CASSLERNYNEQFF. CDR3 in DNA: TGTGCCAGCAGCTTGGAGAGGAATTACAATGAGCAGTTCTTC.